These 12 T cell receptor beta chains came from one sample sequenced in a study of breast tumors, draining lymph nodes, adjacent tissues. TCRdb re-derived calls from the multiplex PCR reads in MiXCR, one entry per CDR3 protein. Among under 350,000 distinct CDR3 sequences, 30% were seen once, and the ten largest hold roughly 1.1%. Samples came from axillary lymph nodes draining the breast cancer. The sequenced sample was axillary lymph node tissue. These receptor sequences come from a female donor with breast cancer. Some clones in this sample may be carry-over from other donors' samples.

This clonotype showed up many times. The chain recombines TRBV12-3 or TRBV12-4 with TRBJ1-5; 8 nucleotides align to TRBD1. CDR3 length: 17 residues. V lost 5 bases and J lost 6; bases outside the gene matches: 15. The CDR3 sequence: CASSPRADRVVPQPQHF. As DNA, the CDR3 is TGTGCCAGCAGTCCGAGGGCGGACAGGGTAGTTCCTCAGCCCCAGCATTTT.

This clonotype has only a few counts. The chain has TRBV13 and TRBJ2-3; D perhaps matches TRBD1 (7 bases). The CDR3 spans 16 residues. Between the trimmed V and J ends, which lost 6 bases and 3 bases, there was a span of 19 bases. CDR1 and CDR2 from the germline V gene are PRHDT and FYEKMQ (reference sequence). As DNA, the CDR3 is TGTGCCAGCAGTTTTCCGACAGGGACTTCGACAGATACGCAGTATTTT. Translated, it gives CASSFPTGTSTDTQYF.

The chain recombines TRBV28 with TRBJ1-4; TRBD1 might be the D (6 bases). Looked up from germline, CDR1 is MDHEN and CDR2 is SYDVKM. This CDR3 is 14 amino acids long. V was cut by 6 bases and J by 10 bases, with 18 bases left in between. Here the CDR3 DNA reads TGTGCCAGCAGCACTCCGGACAGCGGGGTAAAACTGTTTTTT. Translated, it gives CASSTPDSGVKLFF.

This clonotype has a count of ten or more. The CDR3 here is CASSAPGSVQGHWEKLFF. CDR3 sequence (DNA): TGTGCCAGCAGTGCCCCTGGGAGCGTACAGGGCCATTGGGAAAAACTGTTTTTT. The V call is TRBV2, the J call TRBJ1-4; TRBD1 is a possible D gene (6 bases). The CDR3 is 18 residues long. Germline assignment: CDR1 SNHLY and CDR2 FYNNEI. V was clipped by 4 bases and J by 8 bases, with 26 bases between them. Full variable domain (remainder filled in from reference TRBV2 and TRBJ1-4): EPEVTQTPSHQVTQMGQEVILRCVPISNHLYFYWYRQILGQKVEFLVSFYNNEISEKSEIFDDQFSVERPDGSNFTLKIRSTKLEDSAMYFCASSAPGSVQGHWEKLFFGSGTQLSVL.

This clonotype was counted ten times or more. This chain connects TRBV7-9 to TRBJ2-7; D is possibly TRBD2 (5 bases). The germline CDR1 and CDR2 sequences are SEHNR and FQNEAQ (reference sequence). The CDR3 covers 16 residues. V was trimmed by 5 bases and J by 3 bases, leaving 20 bases between them. In DNA form, the CDR3 reads TGTGCCAGCAGCCCACCGACACTGGGCCGGGGCTACGAGCAGTACTTC. It yields the protein CASSPPTLGRGYEQYF.

This chain uses TRBV19 with TRBJ1-1, with D perhaps matching TRBD1 (5 bases). Germline-derived CDR1 and CDR2 are LNHDA and SQIVND (reference sequence). This CDR3 is 13 amino acids long. Trimming left V 10 bases short and J 1 base short, with 13 bases between. CDR3 region: CATGTAQNTEAFF. DNA for the CDR3: TGTGCCACGGGGACGGCCCAGAACACTGAAGCTTTCTTT.

The gene calls are TRBV5-1 and TRBJ2-3; maybe TRBD2 (7 bases). The CDR3 covers 16 residues. V was cut by 7 bases and J by 4 bases, with 22 bases left in between. Germline-derived CDR1 and CDR2 are SGHRS and YFSETQ. CDR3 amino acids: CASGAEAGRGSDTQYF. The CDR3 DNA is TGCGCCAGCGGGGCTGAAGCGGGAAGGGGGTCAGATACGCAGTATTTT.

Only one count was recorded for this clonotype. A read error may produce the germline difference seen at one junction end. The rearrangement links TRBV24-1 to TRBJ2-6; 9 bases agree with TRBD1. The CDR3 has 12 residues. The V gene's germline CDR1 is KGHDR and CDR2 SFDVKD. CDR3 protein: CATSADGTGHSF. DNA of the CDR3: TGTGCCACCAGTGCCGACGGGACAGGGCATTCTTTC.

At least ten counts were recorded for this clonotype. The CDR3 is CATIAGLSYNEQFF. The CDR3 DNA sequence: TGTGCCACCATAGCGGGGCTATCCTACAATGAGCAGTTCTTC. The chain links TRBV10-3 to TRBJ2-1; TRBD2 agrees at 8 bases. The CDR3 has 14 residues. With 10 bases clipped from V and 1 base from J, the junction kept 6 bases outside the gene matches. Germline V gives CDR1 ENHRY, CDR2 SYGVKD.

Concerning this clonotype: Since a much larger clone is just one base distant, this may be a read error. V and J are TRBV6-5 and TRBJ1-3; D gene uncertain. Germline CDR1 MNHEY, CDR2 SVGAGI. CDR3 length: 15 amino acids. The CDR3 loop is CAGSNPVSSGNTIYF. The CDR3 DNA sequence: TGTGCCGGCAGTAACCCCGTGAGCTCTGGAAACACCATATATTTT.

This clonotype has at least ten counts. The CDR3 DNA sequence: TGTGCCAGCAGCCTCGAAGAGGGTGAGCAGTTCTTC. Protein: CASSLEEGEQFF. The chain uses TRBV12-3 or TRBV12-4 and TRBJ2-1; TRBD2 might be the D (5 bases). V gave up 6 bases and J gave up 9 bases, with 12 bases separating them. The CDR3 length is 12 residues.

This clonotype was counted many times. The J gene is TRBJ1-5, the V gene TRBV7-2, with 9 bases aligning to TRBD1. From germline, CDR1 is SGHTA and CDR2 FQGNSA. Trimming took 5 bases from V and 5 from J; bases not matched to a gene: 4. The length of the CDR3 is 14 residues. CDR3: CASSPDRGDQPQHF. The CDR3 DNA follows: TGTGCCAGCAGCCCGGACAGGGGAGATCAGCCCCAGCATTTT.